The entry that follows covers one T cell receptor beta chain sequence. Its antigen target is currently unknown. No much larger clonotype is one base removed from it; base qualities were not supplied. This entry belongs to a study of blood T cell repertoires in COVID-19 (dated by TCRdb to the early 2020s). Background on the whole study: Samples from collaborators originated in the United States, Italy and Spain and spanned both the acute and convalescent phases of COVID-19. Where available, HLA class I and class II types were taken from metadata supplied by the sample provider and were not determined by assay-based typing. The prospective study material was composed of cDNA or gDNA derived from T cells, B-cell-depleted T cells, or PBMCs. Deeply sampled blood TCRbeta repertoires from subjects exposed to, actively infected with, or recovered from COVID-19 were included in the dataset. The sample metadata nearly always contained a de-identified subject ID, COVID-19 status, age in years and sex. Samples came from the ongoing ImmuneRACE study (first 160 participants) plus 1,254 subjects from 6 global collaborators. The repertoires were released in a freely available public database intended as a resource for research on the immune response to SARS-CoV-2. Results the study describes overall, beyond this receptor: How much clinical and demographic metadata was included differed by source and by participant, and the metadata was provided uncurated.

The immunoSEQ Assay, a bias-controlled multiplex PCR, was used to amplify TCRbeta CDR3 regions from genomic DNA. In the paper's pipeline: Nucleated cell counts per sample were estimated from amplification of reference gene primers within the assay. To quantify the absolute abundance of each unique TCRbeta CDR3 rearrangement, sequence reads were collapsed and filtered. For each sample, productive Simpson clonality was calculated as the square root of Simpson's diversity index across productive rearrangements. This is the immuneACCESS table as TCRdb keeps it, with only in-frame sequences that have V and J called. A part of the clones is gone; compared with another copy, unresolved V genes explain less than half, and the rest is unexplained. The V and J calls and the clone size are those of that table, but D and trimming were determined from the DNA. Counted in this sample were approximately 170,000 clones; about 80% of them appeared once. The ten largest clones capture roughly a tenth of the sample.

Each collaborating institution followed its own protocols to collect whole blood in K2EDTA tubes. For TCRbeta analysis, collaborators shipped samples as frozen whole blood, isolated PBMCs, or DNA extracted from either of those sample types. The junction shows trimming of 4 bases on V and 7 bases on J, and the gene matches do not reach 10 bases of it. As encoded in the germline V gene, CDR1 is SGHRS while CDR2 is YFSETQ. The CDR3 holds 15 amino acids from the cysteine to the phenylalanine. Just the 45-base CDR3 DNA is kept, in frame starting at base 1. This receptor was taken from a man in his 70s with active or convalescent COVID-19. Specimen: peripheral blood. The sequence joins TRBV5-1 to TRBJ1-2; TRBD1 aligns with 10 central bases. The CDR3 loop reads CASSLGDRGSLGYTF. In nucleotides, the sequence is TGCGCCAGCAGCCTCGGGGACAGGGGATCACTTGGCTACACCTTC.